Below are 5 T cell receptor beta chains sequenced from a single sample in a study of blood T cell repertoires in COVID-19. Assay used: immunoSEQ multiplex PCR; TCRdb lists only in-frame clones, some missing. Of 85,000 to 100,000 clones in the sample, 85% to 90% were seen once. Sequencing was performed on peripheral blood. These TCRs come from a man in his 60s with acute or convalescent COVID-19.

The V gene is TRBV6-5, the J gene TRBJ1-2; 9 nucleotides align to TRBD1. V lost 4 bases, J lost 4 bases, and 4 bases stayed unmatched. Germline CDR1 MNHEY, CDR2 SVGAGI. This CDR3 contains 14 residues. CDR3 in amino acids: CASSLRGQGYGYTF. The CDR3 DNA reads as TGTGCCAGCAGTTTAAGGGGACAGGGCTATGGCTACACCTTC.

V usage is TRBV6-4 and J usage is TRBJ2-1; maybe TRBD1 (5 bases). This CDR3 spans 11 amino acids. The V and J ends lost 6 bases and 14 bases respectively, with 14 bases between them. CDR1 and CDR2 from the germline V gene are MRHNA and SNTAGT. The CDR3 spells CASRGAKKEFF. CDR3 bases: TGTGCCAGCAGAGGGGCCAAGAAAGAGTTCTTC.

The chain uses TRBV11-2 and TRBJ2-1; D remains ambiguous. Germline loops: CDR1 SGHAT, CDR2 FQNNGV. The V end lost 2 bases, the J end lost 5 bases, and 10 bases lay between the germline ends. The CDR3 is 14 amino acids. CDR3 bases: TGTGCCAGCAGCTTAAGGCAGGCCCACAATGAGCAGTTCTTC. The encoded protein is CASSLRQAHNEQFF. The variable domain in full, with the rest retrieved from reference TRBV11-2 and TRBJ2-1, is EAGVAQSPRYKIIEKRQSVAFWCNPISGHATLYWYQQILGQGPKLLIQFQNNGVVDDSQLPKDRFSAERLKGVDSTLKIQPAKLEDSAVYLCASSLRQAHNEQFFGPGTRLTVL.

The chain carries TRBV6-5 and TRBJ1-4; 12 positions match TRBD1. Germline-derived CDR1 and CDR2 are MNHEY and SVGAGI. The V and J ends lost 5 bases and 8 bases, in that order; junction bases with no gene match: 6. The CDR3 contains 15 residues. The CDR3 region has the DNA TGTGCCAGCAGTAGGGGACAGGGGGCGCGGGAAAAACTGTTTTTT. It specifies CASSRGQGAREKLFF.

This clone was counted only a few times. The chain recombines TRBV5-5 with TRBJ1-2, with 7 bases identical to TRBD1. The germline V gene encodes CDR1 SGHKS and CDR2 YYEKEE (reference sequence). J was trimmed by 8 bases and V by 4 bases; bases with no gene match: 11. This CDR3 is built from 14 residues. CDR3 loop: CASSARQGPGGYTF. For the CDR3, the DNA is TGTGCCAGCAGCGCACGACAGGGACCTGGAGGCTACACCTTC.